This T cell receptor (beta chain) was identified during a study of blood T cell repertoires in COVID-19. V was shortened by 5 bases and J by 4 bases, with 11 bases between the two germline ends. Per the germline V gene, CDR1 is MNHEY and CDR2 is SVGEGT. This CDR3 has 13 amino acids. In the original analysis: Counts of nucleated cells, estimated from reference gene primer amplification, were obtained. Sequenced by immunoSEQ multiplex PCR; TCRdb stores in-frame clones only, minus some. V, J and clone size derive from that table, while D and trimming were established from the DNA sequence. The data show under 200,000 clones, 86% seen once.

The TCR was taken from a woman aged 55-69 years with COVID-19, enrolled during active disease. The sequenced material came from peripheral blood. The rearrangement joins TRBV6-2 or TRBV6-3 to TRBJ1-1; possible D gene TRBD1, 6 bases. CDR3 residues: CASSDLQGTEAFF. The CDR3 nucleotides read TGTGCCAGCAGTGACCTACAGGGCACTGAAGCTTTCTTT.